One sample yielded the 14 T cell receptor beta chains listed below, sequenced in a study of response to subunit inactivated influenza vaccine. Using its own MiXCR run on the RT-PCR reads, TCRdb lists one record per CDR3 protein. The profile shows 150,000 or so distinct CDR3 sequences, 11% of them singletons. The specimen was non-naive T cells sorted from PBMCs, collected around seven weeks after vaccination. The source is a man aged 45-60 years who received an inactivated influenza vaccine.

CDR3 protein: CSTRSLREPQHF. In DNA form, the CDR3 reads TGCAGTACTCGGAGCCTCAGGGAGCCCCAGCATTTT. The J gene is TRBJ1-5, the V gene TRBV20-1, with D perhaps TRBD1 (5 bases). The V gene's germline CDR1 is DFQATT and CDR2 SNEGSKA (reference sequence). CDR3 size: 12 residues. V was pared by 8 bases and J by 8 bases, with 16 bases between.

This clonotype was recorded many times. CDR3 protein: CASRTAKLQYF. The CDR3 bases are TGTGCCAGCCGGACAGCCAAGTTGCAGTACTTC. V usage is TRBV25-1 and J usage is TRBJ2-7, with D possibly being TRBD1 (6 bases). Germline lookup yields CDR1 MGHDK and CDR2 SYGVNS. Trimming removed 8 bases at V and 9 bases at J, with 14 bases between. The CDR3 consists of 11 residues.

This clonotype was counted ten times or more. V is TRBV5-1 and J is TRBJ1-1; TRBD1 agrees at 9 bases. The junction had 8 bases not matched to a gene; V was cut back by 3 bases and J by 5 bases. From germline, CDR1 is SGHRS and CDR2 YFSETQ. CDR3 size: 15 residues. The CDR3 sequence is CASSYYRGQRTEAFF. DNA for the CDR3: TGCGCCAGCAGCTACTACAGGGGGCAAAGGACTGAAGCTTTCTTT.

This clonotype was counted at least ten times. J is TRBJ1-6 and V is TRBV20-1; 7 bases align to TRBD1. This CDR3 spans 14 amino acids. V lost 4 bases and J lost 5; bases outside the gene matches: 5. Germline CDR1 reads DFQATT; CDR2 reads SNEGSKA (reference sequence). The CDR3 coding sequence is TGCAGTGCTATCAGGGACAGAGATAATTCACCCCTCCACTTT. Protein sequence: CSAIRDRDNSPLHF.

The rearrangement uses TRBV6-2 or TRBV6-3 and TRBJ2-2; D is unresolved. V was clipped by 2 bases and J by 6 bases, with 13 bases between them. The germline V gene has CDR1 MNHEY and CDR2 SVGEGT. The CDR3 runs to 15 residues. Here the CDR3 DNA reads TGTGCCAGCAGTTACACCCTTAGCAACGCCGGGGAGCTGTTTTTT. Protein product: CASSYTLSNAGELFF.

This clonotype was picked up a small number of times. The chain joins TRBV28 to TRBJ2-2; 9 bases match TRBD1. Germline V gene sequence: CDR1 MDHEN, CDR2 SYDVKM. The CDR3 has 15 residues. Trimming cost V 8 bases and J 4 bases; bases outside gene matches: 8. The CDR3 nucleotides read TGTGCCAGCGGGGGACAGGGAGGAGGCACCGGGGAGCTGTTTTTT. This codes for CASGGQGGGTGELFF.

In its sample, this clonotype was seen a few times. The rearrangement uses TRBV20-1 and TRBJ2-1; 11 bases match TRBD2. The CDR3 totals 17 residues. Germline V CDR1 and CDR2: DFQATT, SNEGSKA (reference sequence). Losses at the gene ends were 1 base for V and 6 bases for J; bases not matched to a gene: 11. The CDR3 DNA is TGCAGTGCTAGAGGATTACTAGCGGGAGTAAGTGGCAATGAGCAGTTCTTC. Protein: CSARGLLAGVSGNEQFF.

The sample holds many counts of this clonotype. The chain joins TRBV5-1 to TRBJ2-2, with a tentative D call TRBD1 (5 bases). V dropped 0 bases and J dropped 3 bases, with 9 bases sitting between them. CDR3 length: 15 residues. Germline V CDR1 and CDR2: SGHRS, YFSETQ. The CDR3 coding sequence is TGCGCCAGCAGCTTGGACAGGCCGGACACCGGGGAGCTGTTTTTT. This translates into CASSLDRPDTGELFF.

This clonotype appeared many times. V gene TRBV6-1 combines with J gene TRBJ2-1, with a tentative D call TRBD1 (6 bases). The V gene's germline CDR1 is MNHNS and CDR2 SASEGT. The V end was cut by 6 bases, the J end by 6 bases, with 15 bases between. The CDR3 is 14 residues long. CDR3 sequence reads: CASRIQGRGNEQFF. CDR3 nucleotides: TGTGCCAGCAGAATACAGGGTCGGGGCAATGAGCAGTTCTTC.

This clonotype was counted many times. The chain uses TRBV5-1 and TRBJ2-7; 10 bases line up with TRBD2. Germline lookup yields CDR1 SGHRS and CDR2 YFSETQ. V dropped 4 bases and J dropped 2; count of bases not matched to a gene: 9. The CDR3 is made up of 16 amino acids. The CDR3 reads CASSAGTSGIPYEQYF. CDR3 bases: TGCGCCAGCAGCGCCGGTACTAGCGGGATACCCTACGAGCAGTACTTC.

The CDR3 DNA follows: TGCAGTGCCCCCGGTCTAAGCGGGCCCGACGAGCAGTACTTC. Translated: CSAPGLSGPDEQYF. The J gene is TRBJ2-7, the V gene TRBV20-1; a possible D gene is TRBD2 (6 bases). The V gene lost 6 bases and the J gene lost 5 bases, with 20 bases spanning the gap. This CDR3 has 14 amino acids. Germline CDR1 reads DFQATT; CDR2 reads SNEGSKA (reference sequence).

The sample holds a few counts of this clonotype. The CDR3 loop is CASRGTSGPTDTQYF. The CDR3 DNA is TGCGCCAGCAGGGGGACTAGCGGTCCCACAGATACGCAGTATTTT. The chain is built from TRBV4-1 and TRBJ2-3; 11 positions match TRBD2. The germline CDR1 and CDR2 sequences are MGHRA and YSYEKL. V was clipped by 6 bases and J by 2 bases; unmatched bases: 4. The CDR3 sequence is 15 residues long.

The chain carries TRBV7-2 and TRBJ1-2; D is uncertain. Deletions cut 0 bases from V and 1 base from J, with 6 bases between. CDR1 SGHTA and CDR2 FQGNSA come from the germline V gene. The CDR3 has 14 residues. In nucleotides, the CDR3 is TGTGCCAGCAGCTTAGCGCTAAATAACTATGGCTACACCTTC. This encodes CASSLALNNYGYTF.

This clonotype occurred many times. The chain has TRBV29-1 and TRBJ2-1, with TRBD2 matching over 9 bases. This CDR3 has 17 amino acids. V shed 4 bases, J shed 5 bases, and the junction held 15 bases outside the gene matches. The germline CDR1 and CDR2 sequences are SQVTM and ANQGSEA. The CDR3: CSVASSGVVRENNEQFF. In nucleotides, the CDR3 is TGCAGCGTTGCCTCTAGCGGGGTCGTCCGGGAAAACAATGAGCAGTTCTTC.